This TCR beta chain was recovered during a study of blood T cell repertoires in COVID-19. Libraries were prepared by immunoSEQ multiplex PCR; TCRdb keeps only in-frame clonotypes and omits some of them. The sample records about 72,000 clones, over 80% being singletons. The specimen sequenced was peripheral blood. The origin of this receptor is a human donor in a cohort sampled during active COVID-19.

The CDR3 protein is CASSFYRGSPLHF. As DNA, the CDR3 is TGTGCCAGCAGTTTTTACAGGGGGTCACCCCTCCACTTT. The chain joins TRBV12-3 or TRBV12-4 to TRBJ1-6; 8 bases map to TRBD1. The trim removed 3 bases at V and 10 bases at J, leaving 2 bases unmatched. The CDR3 contains 13 residues.